This T cell receptor (beta chain) was sequenced during a study of early T cells in non-severe SARS-CoV-2 infection. Study details: From unsorted whole blood, bulk RNA was sequenced, and the chains remained unpaired.

TCRdb re-called the 5' RACE reads through MiXCR, storing one row per CDR3 protein. This sample carries about 29,000 distinct CDR3 sequences, roughly 4.4% of them seen once, and the ten largest clones take about an eighth. This clonotype occurred many times. The CDR3 contains 15 residues. Germline trimming cut 4 bases from V and 8 bases from J; bases unmatched to any gene: 12. Germline assignment: CDR1 SGHRS and CDR2 YFSETQ. This chain joins TRBV5-1 and TRBJ2-1, with 7 bases identical to TRBD2. Sequencing input: whole blood. The TCR comes from an adult who was a healthcare worker with PCR-confirmed SARS-CoV-2 infection or an uninfected control (not recorded which). The CDR3 region is CASSPGTGGRDEQFF. CDR3 coding DNA: TGCGCCAGCAGCCCGGGTACGGGAGGCAGGGATGAGCAGTTCTTC.